The 18 T cell receptor beta chains in this list originate from one sample, sequenced in a study of metastatic and nonmetastatic thyroid tumors. With MiXCR, TCRdb reprocessed the PCR reads. The table has 43,000 or so clones, less than 20% seen once. No treatment of any kind had been given to any patient before thyroid surgery. Sequencing used blood. These receptors all stem from a female donor with papillary thyroid cancer or a benign thyroid nodule (not recorded which). Some clones in this sample may be carry-over from other donors' samples.

In its sample, this clone was seen a few times. CDR3 nucleotides: TGTGCCAGCAGTGCGGACATCGGGGGGGAGCAGTACTTC. Residues: CASSADIGGEQYF. The rearrangement joins TRBV6-1 to TRBJ2-7; TRBD2 agrees at 7 bases. Germline values: CDR1 MNHNS, CDR2 SASEGT. The ends lost 4 bases at V and 7 bases at J; junction bases unmatched: 7. The CDR3 sequence is 13 residues long.

This clone appeared many times. The CDR3: CSARGSAPFATEAFF. DNA of the CDR3: TGCAGTGCTAGGGGATCTGCCCCTTTCGCCACTGAAGCTTTCTTT. The chain couples TRBV20-1 to TRBJ1-1; D is ambiguous. V lost 3 bases, J lost 4 bases, and 18 bases lay in between. In germline, CDR1 is DFQATT, CDR2 SNEGSKA (reference sequence). This CDR3 contains 15 residues.

Sample share makes this clone medium-sized. The rearrangement uses TRBV6-1 and TRBJ2-7; 11 bases are a match to TRBD2. Germline lookup yields CDR1 MNHNS and CDR2 SASEGT. The CDR3 extends over 13 amino acids. V was pared by 10 bases and J by 2 bases, with 4 bases of the junction left unmatched. Here the CDR3 DNA reads TGTGCCACCGGGACTAGCGGAACCTACGAGCAGTACTTC. This codes for CATGTSGTYEQYF.

This clone was detected ten times or more. The chain employs TRBV28 and TRBJ1-1; no clear D. V shed 4 bases and J shed 0 bases, with 12 bases lying between them. Per germline, CDR1 MDHEN and CDR2 SYDVKM. This CDR3 spans 15 amino acids. CDR3 sequence (DNA): TGTGCCAGCAGTTCCGATCGGATCATGAACACTGAAGCTTTCTTT. Its protein is CASSSDRIMNTEAFF.

This clone has just a few counts. The gene calls are TRBV4-1 and TRBJ1-1; TRBD1 matches 7 bases. The CDR3 sequence is 15 residues long. V lost 0 bases and J lost 6; bases outside the gene matches: 7. CDR1 and CDR2 (germline): MGHRA, YSYEKL. CDR3 in DNA: TGCGCCAGCAGCCAAGACGAGTTTCAGGGGGCTGAAGCTTTCTTT. It specifies CASSQDEFQGAEAFF.

The V and J genes are TRBV9 and TRBJ1-1; D possibly corresponds to TRBD1 (5 bases). The V end lost 3 bases, the J end lost 1 base, and 10 bases lay between the germline ends. Germline loops: CDR1 SGDLS, CDR2 YYNGEE. CDR3 size: 14 residues. The CDR3 loop reads CASSASTGNTEAFF. CDR3 in DNA: TGTGCCAGCAGCGCTTCTACAGGGAACACTGAAGCTTTCTTT.

This clone was detected many times. The rearrangement links TRBV2 to TRBJ2-7; 9 bases are a match to TRBD1. From germline, CDR1 is SNHLY and CDR2 FYNNEI. CDR3 length: 16 residues. V gave up 0 bases and J gave up 6 bases; unmatched junction bases: 9. CDR3 coding DNA: TGTGCCAGCAGTGAAGCACAGGGACAGGGCCGGGGCGAGCAGTACTTC. It specifies CASSEAQGQGRGEQYF.

There are many counts of this clone. The gene calls are TRBV19 and TRBJ1-5; TRBD1 aligns across 8 bases. The J segment lost 7 bases and the V segment lost 7 bases, leaving 15 bases of the junction unmatched. The V gene's germline CDR1 is LNHDA and CDR2 SQIVND (reference sequence). The CDR3 totals 16 residues. The CDR3 coding sequence is TGTGCCAGTACCCCCACGTGGACAGGGTCGAGCCAGCCCCAGCATTTT. This codes for CASTPTWTGSSQPQHF. Drawing the rest from reference TRBV19 and TRBJ1-5, the complete variable domain is DGGITQSPKYLFRKEGQNVTLSCEQNLNHDAMYWYRQDPGQGLRLIYYSQIVNDFQKGDIAEGYSVSREKKESFPLTVTSAQKNPTAFYLCASTPTWTGSSQPQHFGDGTRLSIL.

At least ten counts were recorded for this clone. This sequence joins TRBV28 and TRBJ2-4; no firm D call. The germline V and J ends were trimmed by 1 base and 1 base, with 8 bases remaining between them. The CDR3 is 15 residues long. Germline V gives CDR1 MDHEN, CDR2 SYDVKM. The CDR3 coding sequence is TGTGCCAGCAGTTTATTTCAGACGGCCAAAAACATTCAGTACTTC. Translated, it gives CASSLFQTAKNIQYF.

Of note for this clone: At one boundary the junction diverges from the germline segment, which might be a read error. The chain uses TRBV6-4 and TRBJ1-1, with D maybe TRBD1 (5 bases). The CDR3 consists of 14 residues. Germline V gene lookup returns CDR1 MRHNA and CDR2 SNTAGT. The CDR3 sequence is CACSDWSKGTEAFF. The CDR3 DNA sequence: TGTGCCTGCAGTGACTGGTCGAAGGGGACTGAAGCTTTCTTT.

This clone was seen a few times. Germline and junction disagree at one end, which may indicate a read error. The genes are TRBV28 and TRBJ2-7; D not certain. The CDR3 is 15 amino acids. Germline V gives CDR1 MDHEN, CDR2 SYDVKM. CDR3 in DNA: TGTTCCAGCAGCCCCCTGGGTACGAAATCTTACGAGCAGTACTTC. This codes for CSSSPLGTKSYEQYF.

At least ten counts were recorded for this clone. With a much larger clone just one base away, this may be a read error. Other DNA sequences of this sample code for an identical CDR3. The rearrangement uses TRBV6-2 or TRBV6-3 and TRBJ2-3; D is ambiguous. The germline gives CDR1 MNHEY, CDR2 SVGEGT. The CDR3 totals 12 residues. The CDR3 nucleotides read TGTGCCAGCAGTTACTCGGCAGCTGTACAGTATTTC. Translation gives CASSYSAAVQYF.

This clone occurred many times. The chain couples TRBV7-9 to TRBJ2-1; no reliable D call. Per germline, CDR1 SEHNR and CDR2 FQNEAQ (reference sequence). The CDR3 has 10 residues. Trimming stripped 8 bases from V and 4 bases from J, with 3 bases between. CDR3 coding DNA: TGTGCCAGCGGGTACAATGAGCAGTTCTTC. Translating gives CASGYNEQFF.

This chain links TRBV3-1 with TRBJ2-7; 7 nucleotides line up with TRBD1. This CDR3 is 15 amino acids long. The junction had 7 bases not matched to a gene; V was cut back by 0 bases and J by 5 bases. CDR1 is LGHDT and CDR2 is YNNKEL in the germline V gene (reference sequence). CDR3 loop: CASSQDWARGHEQYF. The CDR3, as DNA: TGTGCCAGCAGCCAAGATTGGGCGAGGGGGCACGAGCAGTACTTC.

The chain has TRBV7-8 and TRBJ2-1; 10 positions match TRBD2. The CDR3 extends over 17 amino acids. V dropped 5 bases and J dropped 3; count of bases not matched to a gene: 10. CDR1 SGHVS and CDR2 FQNEAQ come from the germline V gene. The CDR3 here is CASSNLAGATIYNEQFF. The CDR3 DNA reads as TGTGCCAGCAGCAATCTAGCGGGGGCCACTATCTACAATGAGCAGTTCTTC.

The table lists this clone with many counts. The V gene is TRBV9, the J gene TRBJ2-7, with TRBD2 identical over 8 bases. After removal of 0 bases from V and 3 bases from J, the junction contained 2 bases not matched to a gene. The CDR3 has 14 residues. The germline V gene encodes CDR1 SGDLS and CDR2 YYNGEE. CDR3: CASSVAAGGYEQYF. CDR3 nucleotide sequence: TGTGCCAGCAGCGTAGCTGCGGGAGGCTACGAGCAGTACTTC.

This clone was detected only once. The chain links TRBV11-2 to TRBJ2-1; D gene unclear. The CDR3 length is 11 residues. Looked up from germline, CDR1 is SGHAT and CDR2 is FQNNGV. V lost 5 bases to trimming and J lost 9 bases, with 8 bases between them. The CDR3 nucleotides are TGTGCCAGCAGCACAGAGTTTGAGCAGTTCTTC. Translation gives CASSTEFEQFF.

A note on this clone: The junction and the germline gene differ at one end; a read error may be behind it. This rearrangement joins TRBV7-8 to TRBJ2-7, with 9 bases lining up with TRBD2. Germline loops: CDR1 SGHVS, CDR2 FQNEAQ. The CDR3 is made up of 18 amino acids. CDR3 region: CASSRSTGLAGGPYDENF. CDR3 sequence (DNA): TGTGCCAGCAGCCGCTCTACGGGCCTGGCGGGAGGGCCCTACGATGAGAACTTC. Full variable domain (missing parts from reference TRBV7-8 and TRBJ2-7): GAGVSQSPRYKVAKRGQDVALRCDPISGHVSLFWYQQALGQGPEFLTYFQNEAQLDKSGLPSDRFFAERPEGSVSTLKIQRTQQEDSAVYLCASSRSTGLAGGPYDENFGPGTRLTVT.